Listed below are T cell receptor beta chains from one sample, sequenced in a study of T cell responses to AZD1222 COVID-19 vaccine. The table came from immunoSEQ multiplex PCR; TCRdb's copy has only in-frame clones and leaves some out. The sample lists 150,000 to 200,000 clones; under 95% were seen once. Sequenced material: peripheral blood, taken 28 days after the second AZD1222 dose. These receptors all come from an adult who received the AZD1222 COVID-19 vaccine. Both conserved end residues are part of each CDR3. The order of the fields is J gene, clone size, D gene, V gene, CDR3 DNA, CDR3 protein. The D gene is left open where the match is weak. Only some rows state a clone size, as once, few, many or a class for expanded clones.

TRBJ2-1	-	TRBD2	TRBV19	TGTGCCAGTAGTATACGACTAGCGGGGTCTGAGCAGTTCTTC	CASSIRLAGSEQFF
TRBJ1-1	once	-	TRBV6-5	TGTGCCAGCAGCGGCCGGGGGATGACTGAAGCTTTCTTT	CASSGRGMTEAFF
TRBJ2-7	-	TRBD1	TRBV10-3	TGTGCCATCAGTGTGGACAGGGACTACGAGCAGTACTTC	CAISVDRDYEQYF
TRBJ1-1	-	-	TRBV29-1	TGCAGCGTGACCCTGACGGCGAACACTGAAGCTTTCTTT	CSVTLTANTEAFF
TRBJ1-5	-	-	TRBV2	TGTGCCAGCAGTGAGGGACATGTTAGCAATCAGCCCCAGCATTTT	CASSEGHVSNQPQHF
TRBJ2-3	-	TRBD2	TRBV5-1	TGCGCCAGCAGCCGAGGACTAGCGGACGGGGCAGATACGCAGTATTTT	CASSRGLADGADTQYF
TRBJ1-6	-	TRBD1	TRBV27	TGTGCCAGCAGTTATGGGGGACAGGGGGCACCCCTCCACTTT	CASSYGGQGAPLHF
TRBJ1-2	-	-	TRBV30	TGTGCCTGGAGTGCCACAGGGCTCGGCTACACCTTC	CAWSATGLGYTF
TRBJ1-5	-	-	TRBV28	TGTGCCAGCAGGCTTAGCAATCAGCCCCAGCATTTT	CASRLSNQPQHF
TRBJ1-2	few	-	TRBV6-5	TGTGCCAGCAGTTACTCGACGCACTATGGCTACACCTTC	CASSYSTHYGYTF
TRBJ1-1	-	-	TRBV5-4	TGTGCCAGCAGCTTTTTGCCGGGGGGGGGACCGGAGGACACTGAAGCTTTCTTT	CASSFLPGGGPEDTEAFF